The 32 T cell receptor beta chains below come from one sample, sequenced in a study of T cell responses to AZD1222 COVID-19 vaccine. Profiled with immunoSEQ multiplex PCR; TCRdb holds only in-frame clones, not every one. The sample yields around 99,000 clones, approximately 88% seen once. This sample comprised peripheral blood, obtained on day 0 of MenACWY control vaccination. Receptor source: an adult in good health.

The J gene is TRBJ2-5, the V gene TRBV4-3; a possible D gene is TRBD2 (5 bases). There are 13 residues in the CDR3. The germline V gene has CDR1 LGHNA and CDR2 YSLEER. Trimming took 6 bases from V and 3 from J, leaving 11 bases between them. The CDR3 DNA sequence: TGCGCCAGCAGGGAGGACTGGGAAGAGACCCAGTACTTC. It is translated as CASREDWEETQYF.

The chain joins TRBV2 to TRBJ2-2; D perhaps matches TRBD2 (5 bases). Germline V gene data show CDR1 as SNHLY and CDR2 as FYNNEI. Trimming removed 2 bases at V and 1 base at J, with 8 bases between. This CDR3 contains 15 residues. CDR3 nucleotides: TGTGCCAGCAGTGAAAGCGGAATGAACACCGGGGAGCTGTTTTTT. Amino acid sequence: CASSESGMNTGELFF.

The chain recombines TRBV28 with TRBJ1-6, with D perhaps TRBD1 (5 bases). Trimming left V 3 bases short and J 4 bases short, with 16 bases between. The length of the CDR3 is 17 residues. Germline assignment: CDR1 MDHEN and CDR2 SYDVKM. The CDR3 DNA sequence: TGTGCCAGCAGTTTCCCCCCCGGGGGGGGATATAATTCACCCCTCCACTTT. It is translated as CASSFPPGGGYNSPLHF.

V is TRBV5-6 and J is TRBJ2-1, with 8 bases aligning to TRBD1. CDR1 SGHDT and CDR2 YYEEEE come from the germline V gene. This CDR3 has 16 amino acids. The junction had 9 bases not matched to a gene; V was cut back by 4 bases and J by 3 bases. The CDR3 nucleotides are TGTGCCAGCAGCCTACGGACAGGGTATTTCTACAATGAGCAGTTCTTC. Translating it yields CASSLRTGYFYNEQFF.

The genes are TRBV27 and TRBJ2-1; 9 nucleotides line up with TRBD1. This CDR3 has 15 amino acids. Trimming at V came to 5 bases and at J to 4 bases, leaving 6 bases not matched to a gene. Germline V CDR1 and CDR2: MNHEY, SMNVEV (reference sequence). The DNA of the CDR3 is TGTGCCAGCAGTAGCCTCGGGACAGGGTACAATGAGCAGTTCTTC. Protein product: CASSSLGTGYNEQFF.

The chain links TRBV19 to TRBJ2-1; D could derive from TRBD1 or TRBD2 (5 bases each). Trimming removed 3 bases from V and 5 bases from J, with 14 bases in between. The germline CDR1 and CDR2 sequences are LNHDA and SQIVND (reference sequence). The CDR3 is 15 residues long. This chain's CDR3 is CASSMGVSGNNEQFF. The CDR3 nucleotides are TGTGCCAGTAGTATGGGGGTAAGCGGCAACAATGAGCAGTTCTTC.

The CDR3 is CASSQDSSEADTQYF. The CDR3 nucleotides are TGCGCCAGCAGCCAAGATTCCTCAGAGGCAGATACGCAGTATTTT. This chain links TRBV4-3 with TRBJ2-3; D is ambiguous. Trimming pared 0 bases from V and 4 bases from J, leaving 11 bases between. The CDR3 sequence is 15 residues long. The germline gives CDR1 LGHNA, CDR2 YSLEER.

This chain uses TRBV11-3 with TRBJ2-1; weak D call: TRBD2 (7 bases). Germline CDR1 is SGHNT and CDR2 is YENEEA. The CDR3 consists of 18 residues. The ends were cut back, 5 bases at V and 9 bases at J, with 29 bases in the middle. The CDR3 nucleotides read TGTGCCAGCAGCCGAAGGGCCTCGGGGGGCCAAATTTTATCTGAGCAGTTCTTC. Amino acids: CASSRRASGGQILSEQFF.

This chain's CDR3 is CASSQVGTEAFF. The CDR3 region has the DNA TGCGCCAGCAGCCAAGTCGGGACCGAAGCTTTCTTT. This chain connects TRBV4-3 to TRBJ1-1, with TRBD1 as a possible D gene (5 bases). CDR3 length: 12 amino acids. Germline lookup yields CDR1 LGHNA and CDR2 YSLEER. Trimming removed 1 base from V and 8 bases from J, with 8 bases in between.

This clone was found once. The CDR3 sequence: CASRRTGENYGYTF. The CDR3, as DNA: TGTGCCAGCAGGAGGACAGGGGAGAACTATGGCTACACCTTC. The V and J genes are TRBV6-5 and TRBJ1-2, with TRBD1 identical over 9 bases. V dropped 6 bases and J dropped 2; count of bases not matched to a gene: 4. Germline loops: CDR1 MNHEY, CDR2 SVGAGI. This CDR3 has 14 amino acids.

This chain links TRBV28 with TRBJ2-3; 7 nucleotides line up with TRBD2. CDR1 and CDR2 from the germline V gene are MDHEN and SYDVKM. The CDR3 spans 14 residues. J lost 1 base, V lost 6 bases, and 4 bases had no gene match. This chain's CDR3 is CASRVAGGTDTQYF. Written as DNA, the CDR3 is TGTGCCAGCAGAGTAGCGGGCGGCACAGATACGCAGTATTTT.

The chain employs TRBV5-6 and TRBJ1-1; unclear D gene. Per germline, CDR1 SGHDT and CDR2 YYEEEE. With 3 bases removed from V and 3 bases from J, the gap between germline ends came to 18 bases. This CDR3 contains 16 residues. CDR3 protein: CASSSPYALLDTEAFF. In nucleotides, the CDR3 is TGTGCCAGCAGCTCCCCATATGCACTACTGGACACTGAAGCTTTCTTT.

The rearrangement uses TRBV7-3 and TRBJ2-1, with D uncertain. The V and J ends lost 2 bases and 3 bases respectively, with 8 bases between them. From germline, CDR1 is SGHTA and CDR2 FQGTGA. This CDR3 spans 14 amino acids. The CDR3 loop reads CASSLSGDYNEQFF. The CDR3 DNA reads TGTGCCAGCAGCTTATCGGGTGACTACAATGAGCAGTTCTTC.

The chain joins TRBV5-1 to TRBJ2-2, with D unclear. Trimming stripped 0 bases from V and 7 bases from J, with 10 bases between. Germline lookup yields CDR1 SGHRS and CDR2 YFSETQ. The CDR3 sequence is 14 residues long. In DNA, the CDR3 is TGCGCCAGCAGCTTGGGGCAGAGAAACGGGGAGCTGTTTTTT. Its translation: CASSLGQRNGELFF. The whole variable domain, filled in from reference TRBV5-1 and TRBJ2-2, reads KAGVTQTPRYLIKTRGQQVTLSCSPISGHRSVSWYQQTPGQGLQFLFEYFSETQRNKGNFPGRFSGRQFSNSRSEMNVSTLELGDSALYLCASSLGQRNGELFFGEGSRLTVL.

The chain employs TRBV11-1 and TRBJ2-1; D is unresolved. Looked up from germline, CDR1 is SGHAT and CDR2 is FQDESV (reference sequence). The CDR3 covers 16 residues. V lost 5 bases to trimming and J lost 1 base, with 15 bases between them. CDR3 amino acids: CASSPRLSLSYNEQFF. CDR3 DNA sequence: TGTGCCAGCAGCCCCCGACTTAGCCTGTCCTACAATGAGCAGTTCTTC. Using reference TRBV11-1 and TRBJ2-1 for the parts outside the CDR3, the full variable domain is EAEVAQSPRYKITEKSQAVAFWCDPISGHATLYWYRQILGQGPELLVQFQDESVVDDSQLPKDRFSAERLKGVDSTLKIQPAELGDSAMYLCASSPRLSLSYNEQFFGPGTRLTVL.

V and J are TRBV19 and TRBJ2-5; D possibly uses TRBD1 or TRBD2 (5 bases each). With 4 bases removed from V and 1 base from J, the gap between germline ends came to 10 bases. CDR3 size: 14 residues. Germline V lookup: CDR1 LNHDA, CDR2 SQIVND (reference sequence). As DNA, the CDR3 is TGTGCCAGTAGTACAACCGGGACCCAAGAGACCCAGTACTTC. Translation: CASSTTGTQETQYF.

The CDR3 DNA reads TGTGCCAGCAGCCGTACTTCTGACAGGGTGGGCGGCTACACCTTC. Its protein product is CASSRTSDRVGGYTF. V is TRBV11-2 and J is TRBJ1-2, with 7 bases that match TRBD1. This CDR3 spans 15 amino acids. V lost 5 bases and J lost 8; bases outside the gene matches: 14. From germline, CDR1 is SGHAT and CDR2 FQNNGV.

The chain joins TRBV4-2 to TRBJ1-1; D is undetermined. V dropped 1 base and J dropped 6 bases, with 15 bases sitting between them. This CDR3 spans 15 amino acids. Germline V gives CDR1 LGHNA, CDR2 YNFKEQ. The CDR3 sequence is CASSQGLIYSAEAFF. CDR3 bases: TGTGCCAGCAGCCAAGGCCTAATTTACAGTGCTGAAGCTTTCTTT.

The chain carries TRBV28 and TRBJ1-2; a possible D gene is TRBD1 (5 bases). Germline lookup yields CDR1 MDHEN and CDR2 SYDVKM. Trimming stripped 2 bases from V and 5 bases from J, with 15 bases between. This CDR3 comprises 15 residues. CDR3 region: CASSLIGQAGYGYTF. The DNA for the CDR3 is TGTGCCAGCAGTTTAATCGGGCAGGCAGGGTATGGCTACACCTTC.

This clone was seen only once. Other DNA variants within this sample encode the same CDR3. This chain links TRBV7-9 with TRBJ1-5; D not resolved. Trimming stripped 1 base from V and 6 bases from J, with 4 bases between. The germline CDR1 and CDR2 sequences are SEHNR and FQNEAQ (reference sequence). The CDR3 covers 12 residues. The CDR3 is CASSLGGQPQHF. The CDR3 DNA reads TGTGCCAGCAGCTTAGGCGGTCAGCCCCAGCATTTT.

The chain's CDR3 is CASSVTSGNTIYF. The DNA of the CDR3 is TGTGCCAGCAGCGTTACGAGTGGAAACACCATATATTTT. This sequence joins TRBV7-2 and TRBJ1-3; D unclear. This CDR3 comprises 13 residues. Trimming stripped 5 bases from V and 3 bases from J, with 8 bases between. Germline CDR1 and CDR2: SGHTA and FQGNSA.

This chain uses TRBV25-1 with TRBJ2-4; 8 positions agree with TRBD1. J gave up 6 bases and V 7 bases, and 8 bases lay outside the gene matches. The CDR3 contains 14 residues. CDR1 and CDR2 (germline): MGHDK, SYGVNS. The DNA of the CDR3 is TGTGCCAGCACCCTTGGTGGACAGGGAAACATTCAGTACTTC. Protein: CASTLGGQGNIQYF.

The V and J genes are TRBV20-1 and TRBJ2-1, with 7 bases matching TRBD1. Germline V gene lookup returns CDR1 DFQATT and CDR2 SNEGSKA (reference sequence). The V gene end was trimmed by 3 bases and the J gene end by 8 bases; junction bases not matched to a gene: 16. This CDR3 contains 16 residues. This CDR3 reads CSASPPLGQRFDEQFF. CDR3 nucleotide sequence: TGCAGTGCTAGTCCGCCGTTGGGACAGAGATTCGATGAGCAGTTCTTC.

As DNA, the CDR3 is TGCGCCAGCAGCTTGGCCTTACCCTACGAGCAGTACTTC. Amino acid sequence: CASSLALPYEQYF. This chain joins TRBV5-1 and TRBJ2-7; unclear D gene. This CDR3 contains 13 residues. V gave up 0 bases and J gave up 2 bases, with 6 bases separating them. The germline gives CDR1 SGHRS, CDR2 YFSETQ.

The chain carries TRBV6-5 and TRBJ1-1; 7 bases agree with TRBD1. V trimming: 2 bases; J trimming: 3 bases; junction bases outside the gene matches: 0. This CDR3 region has 13 residues. Germline V gene lookup returns CDR1 MNHEY and CDR2 SVGAGI. As DNA, the CDR3 is TGTGCCAGCAGTTACGGACAGGACACTGAAGCTTTCTTT. This sequence encodes CASSYGQDTEAFF.

As regards this clone: In the same sample, other DNA sequences code for this CDR3. V is TRBV6-2 or TRBV6-3 and J is TRBJ1-5; D uncertain. This CDR3 spans 14 amino acids. Per germline, CDR1 MNHEY and CDR2 SVGEGT. V lost 3 bases, J lost 2 bases, and 8 bases lay in between. CDR3 in amino acids: CASSYSGGNQPQHF. DNA of the CDR3: TGTGCCAGCAGTTATTCGGGTGGCAATCAGCCCCAGCATTTT.

This clone appeared a few times. The V call is TRBV5-1, the J call TRBJ2-3, with a tentative D call TRBD2 (5 bases). The CDR3 contains 15 residues. The V end was cut by 0 bases, the J end by 2 bases, with 10 bases between. Germline V gene sequence: CDR1 SGHRS, CDR2 YFSETQ. The DNA of the CDR3 is TGCGCCAGCAGCTTGGGGGCTAGCATCACAGATACGCAGTATTTT. Translated, it gives CASSLGASITDTQYF.

The chain recombines TRBV28 with TRBJ1-2; D is unresolved. Trimming took off 2 bases at V and 2 bases at J, with 6 bases between the two ends. Germline V CDR1 and CDR2: MDHEN, SYDVKM. This CDR3 is 13 amino acids long. CDR3 in DNA: TGTGCCAGCAGTTTACAGCAGAACTATGGCTACACCTTC. It is translated as CASSLQQNYGYTF.

Remarks on this clone: One end of the junction does not line up with germline, which may come from a read error. V is TRBV28 and J is TRBJ2-1; the D gene could be TRBD1 or TRBD2 (5 bases each). Germline V CDR1 and CDR2: MDHEN, SYDVKM. This CDR3 has 15 residues. CDR3 sequence reads: CASVGWGSSFNEQFF. CDR3 coding DNA: TGTGCCAGCGTCGGTTGGGGGAGCTCCTTCAATGAGCAGTTCTTC.

J is TRBJ1-1 and V is TRBV12-3 or TRBV12-4; D ambiguous. This CDR3 has 13 residues. The germline V and J ends were trimmed by 6 bases and 1 base, with 9 bases remaining between them. The CDR3 DNA follows: TGTGCCAGCAGCCCCGGACGGAACACTGAAGCTTTCTTT. Its protein is CASSPGRNTEAFF.

The chain combines TRBV6-6 with TRBJ1-6; D is ambiguous. V was pared by 3 bases and J by 6 bases, with 6 bases between. Germline CDR1 MNHNY, CDR2 SVGAGI (reference sequence). This CDR3 spans 13 amino acids. The CDR3 DNA follows: TGTGCCAGCAGTTATAGTGGTAATTCACCCCTCCACTTT. This gives the protein CASSYSGNSPLHF.

J is TRBJ2-7 and V is TRBV28, with D hard to call. Germline CDR1 reads MDHEN; CDR2 reads SYDVKM. The CDR3 runs 12 residues. Trimming removed 5 bases at V and 4 bases at J, with 9 bases between. This CDR3 reads CASSVRIYEQYF. For the CDR3, the DNA is TGTGCCAGCAGTGTGAGGATTTACGAGCAGTACTTC.